A single sample is the source of the 5 T cell receptor beta chains below, sequenced in a study of T-cell memory formation after mild COVID-19 (dated by TCRdb to 2020 to 2023). The library came from 5' RACE. Data came from an Illumina NovaSeq 6000. TCRdb reprocessing: public reads trimmed at Q25 with fastp, clones called with MiXCR, in-frame beta chains kept. Identical CDR3 protein sequences are pooled into one entry, listed with their most common genes and DNA. This sample gives 100,000 to 140,000 distinct CDR3 sequences in total; approximately 15% of them show up just once. The ten top clones hold less than 40% of the sample. Sample: PBMCs or a T cell subset sorted from them (not recorded which). Receptors were obtained from a man between 18 and 29 years old who had mild COVID-19 (a few samples of this study predate the infection). The sample titles of this study are shuffled in the database, so cell type and time point are left out; the donor was told from shared clones.

This clonotype occurred once. The rearrangement links TRBV10-3 to TRBJ2-2; 7 positions match TRBD2. Germline CDR1 and CDR2: ENHRY and SYGVKD. The CDR3 totals 15 residues. Trimming at V came to 7 bases and at J to 1 base, leaving 6 bases not matched to a gene. CDR3 in amino acids: CAINPSGLNTGELFF. In DNA, the CDR3 is TGTGCCATCAACCCTAGCGGACTGAACACCGGGGAGCTGTTTTTT.

This clonotype was seen a handful of times. The chain combines TRBV7-6 with TRBJ2-1; D possibly uses TRBD1 or TRBD2 (5 bases each). Between the trimmed V and J ends, which lost 6 bases and 2 bases, there was a span of 17 bases. This CDR3 is built from 16 residues. Germline V gene lookup returns CDR1 SGHVS and CDR2 FNYEAQ. The CDR3 region has the DNA TGTGCCAGCAGTCACATGTATGGGGGTCCCTACAATGAGCAGTTCTTC. Translation gives CASSHMYGGPYNEQFF.

This clonotype was observed a handful of times. V and J are TRBV7-3 and TRBJ2-1; 12 bases map to TRBD2. Germline values: CDR1 SGHTA, CDR2 FQGTGA. Losses at the gene ends were 4 bases for V and 10 bases for J; bases not matched to a gene: 11. The CDR3 is made up of 16 amino acids. CDR3 amino acids: CASSSATSGGIREQFF. DNA of the CDR3: TGTGCCAGCAGCTCCGCCACTAGCGGGGGGATTAGGGAGCAGTTCTTC.

CDR3 residues: CASSLTTSGDETQYF. CDR3 bases: TGCGCCAGCAGTTTAACGACCTCAGGGGACGAGACCCAGTACTTC. V and J are TRBV5-1 and TRBJ2-5, with D possibly TRBD1 on 6 matching bases. V was clipped by 5 bases and J by 5 bases, with 19 bases between them. This CDR3 has 15 residues. Germline CDR1 reads SGHRS; CDR2 reads YFSETQ.

V and J are TRBV9 and TRBJ2-5; 7 bases line up with TRBD2. The V gene's germline CDR1 is SGDLS and CDR2 YYNGEE. This CDR3 is built from 14 residues. Losses at the gene ends were 6 bases for V and 5 bases for J; bases not matched to a gene: 10. In DNA form, the CDR3 reads TGTGCCAGCACCGCAGCGGGACTCTCGGAGACCCAGTACTTC. Protein: CASTAAGLSETQYF.